This TCR beta chain is from a study of shared clonotypes between healthy human individuals. Study-level results: Clonotypes not shared had lower generation probabilities than those common to all four donors.

The donors, healthy adults who were HIV-negative, had experienced no recent acute infections or vaccinations. This CDR3 comprises 15 residues. Deletions cut 6 bases from V and 3 bases from J, with 18 bases between. The germline CDR1 and CDR2 sequences are LNHDA and SQIVND (reference sequence). The run depth of the assay was deep. Source study methods: ImmunoSEQ gave junction-only sequences without quality scores, so filtering differed. Assay: immunoSEQ multiplex PCR; the TCRdb copy retains only in-frame clones and omits some. V and J calls and clone size are as listed in that table; D and trimming were resolved from the DNA. The data contain some 2.3 million clones, over 85% of them seen just once; the ten biggest clones take up roughly 0.36%. As concerns this clone: Its cognate antigen is unknown.

The chain uses TRBV19 and TRBJ2-7; no reliable D call. The sequence derives from a man in his late teens or twenties in good health. Some clones in this sample may be carry-over from other donors' samples. The specimen sequenced was naive CD4+ T cells from PBMCs. Subset indicated: CD45RA+ positively selected. This CDR3 is CASSPDRATRYEQYF. As DNA, the CDR3 is TGTGCCAGTAGCCCGGATCGGGCCACACGCTACGAGCAGTACTTC.